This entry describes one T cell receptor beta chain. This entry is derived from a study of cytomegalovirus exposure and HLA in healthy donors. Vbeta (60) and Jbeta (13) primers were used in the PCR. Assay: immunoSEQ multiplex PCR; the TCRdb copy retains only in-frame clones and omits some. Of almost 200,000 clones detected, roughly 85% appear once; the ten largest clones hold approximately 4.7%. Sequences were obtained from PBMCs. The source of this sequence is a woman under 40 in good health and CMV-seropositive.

CDR3: CASSFTGLTTDTQYF. The CDR3 region has the DNA TGTGCCAGCAGCTTTACGGGACTTACCACAGATACGCAGTATTTT. The V gene is TRBV7-8, the J gene TRBJ2-3; D perhaps matches TRBD2 (6 bases). Germline-derived CDR1 and CDR2 are SGHVS and FQNEAQ. This CDR3 comprises 15 residues. V was cut by 3 bases and J by 2 bases, with 12 bases left in between.